This record covers a single T cell receptor beta chain. Its antigen remains unknown. Clones were read by immunoSEQ multiplex PCR, and TCRdb kept only the in-frame ones, dropping some. The table has around 140,000 clones, over 85% seen once; the top ten hold 1.5% to 2%. The V gene's germline CDR1 is SGHAT and CDR2 FQNNGV. The CDR3 extends over 15 amino acids. V gave up 2 bases and J gave up 7 bases, with 18 bases separating them. The data stem from a study of T cell responses to AZD1222 COVID-19 vaccine. Findings of the study overall: Spike-specific TCR breadth and depth grew following two AZD1222 doses.

The chain carries TRBV11-2 and TRBJ2-7; maybe TRBD2 (7 bases). This specimen was peripheral blood, taken 28 days after the second AZD1222 dose. The origin of this receptor is an adult who received the AZD1222 COVID-19 vaccine. The CDR3 DNA follows: TGTGCCAGCAGCTTAAGCCGGGGGGCCCTCGAGGAGCAGTACTTC. Amino acid sequence: CASSLSRGALEEQYF.